This T cell receptor (beta chain) was retrieved from a study of cytomegalovirus exposure and HLA in healthy donors. A word on this clone: Its antigen is unknown.

Whole-study findings and limits: For TCR beta chains, V- and J-gene trimming was later linked to a missense DCLRE1C variant. Later on, an analysis tied approximately 15,000 TCR beta sequences to HLA alleles at 0.05 false discovery rate. According to the study, roughly 160 TCR beta chains were cytomegalovirus-associated.

Trimming removed 6 bases from V and 2 bases from J; junction bases left unmatched: 7. The CDR3 sequence is 14 residues long. Germline CDR1 and CDR2: MDHEN and SYDVKM. Primers for the PCR totalled 60 Vbeta and 13 Jbeta. Under the authors' procedure: An analysis that came later counted 60 million to 80 million unique TCR beta chains, roughly 11 million shared. Clones were read by immunoSEQ multiplex PCR, and TCRdb kept only the in-frame ones, dropping some. V and J calls and clone size are given by that table; D and trimming were obtained from the DNA. Of 200,000 or so clones in the sample, over 65% are singletons; the top ten hold less than 20%.

The chain employs TRBV28 and TRBJ2-7, with TRBD2 matching over 7 bases. The receptor's source is a man aged 40-50 years in good health and CMV-seronegative. The material sequenced was PBMCs. The CDR3 nucleotides read TGTGCCAGCAGGGACCTAGCGGAGACCTACGAGCAGTACTTC. Its protein product is CASRDLAETYEQYF.